This entry features one TCR beta chain sequence. Its antigen is unknown. Clones were sequenced by immunoSEQ multiplex PCR, and TCRdb holds only the in-frame ones, with some missing. The table has about 120,000 clones, approximately 86% seen once. This entry belongs to a study of T cell responses to AZD1222 COVID-19 vaccine. General observations from the study: Across spike, vaccine-associated CD4 TCRs were found, dominant at 160-218 and 743-854.

Germline lookup yields CDR1 SGHTS and CDR2 YDEGEE. The CDR3 contains 12 residues. V lost 1 base, J lost 7 bases, and 7 bases lay in between. The gene calls are TRBV5-8 and TRBJ2-3; D not certain. The sample here was peripheral blood, taken on day 0 of AZD1222 vaccination. The TCR comes from an adult in good health. This CDR3 reads CASSLRDNTQYF. CDR3 DNA sequence: TGTGCCAGCAGCTTGCGAGATAATACGCAGTATTTT. Full variable domain (rest looked up from reference TRBV5-8 and TRBJ2-3): EAGVTQSPTHLIKTRGQQATLRCSPISGHTSVYWYQQALGLGLQFLLWYDEGEERNRGNFPPRFSGRQFPNYSSELNVNALELEDSALYLCASSLRDNTQYFGPGTRLTVL.